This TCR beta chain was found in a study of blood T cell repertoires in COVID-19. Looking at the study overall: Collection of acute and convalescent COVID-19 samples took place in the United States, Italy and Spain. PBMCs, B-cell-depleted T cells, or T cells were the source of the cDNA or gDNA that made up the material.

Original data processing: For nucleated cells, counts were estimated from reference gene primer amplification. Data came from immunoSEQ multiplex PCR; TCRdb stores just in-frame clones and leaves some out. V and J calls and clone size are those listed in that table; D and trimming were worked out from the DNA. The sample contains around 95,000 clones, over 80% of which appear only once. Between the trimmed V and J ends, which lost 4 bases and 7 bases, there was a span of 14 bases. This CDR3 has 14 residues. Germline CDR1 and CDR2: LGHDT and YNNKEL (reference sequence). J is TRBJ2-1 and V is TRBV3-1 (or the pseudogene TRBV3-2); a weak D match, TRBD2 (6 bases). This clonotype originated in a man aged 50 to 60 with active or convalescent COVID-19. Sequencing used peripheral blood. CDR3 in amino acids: CASSRERRVNEQFF. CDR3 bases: TGTGCCAGCAGCCGGGAGAGGAGGGTGAATGAGCAGTTCTTC.